What follows are 9 T cell receptor beta chains derived from one specimen sequenced in a study of blood T cell repertoires in COVID-19. Only in-frame clones appear in the TCRdb table, and some are missing; sequencing was by immunoSEQ multiplex PCR. Of about 410,000 clones listed, roughly 89% are singletons. The sample taken for sequencing was PBMCs or T cells enriched from blood (not recorded which). Source of these receptors: a woman aged 25 to 45 who had recovered from COVID-19.

The chain uses TRBV28 and TRBJ2-2, with D hard to call. Per germline, CDR1 MDHEN and CDR2 SYDVKM. Deletions cut 2 bases from V and 4 bases from J, with 11 bases between. The CDR3 consists of 15 residues. The CDR3 nucleotides read TGTGCCAGCAGTTTAGGGTTCCTAGTCACCGGGGAGCTGTTTTTT. Translated, it gives CASSLGFLVTGELFF.

The V gene is TRBV2, the J gene TRBJ1-2, with no clear D. Germline-derived CDR1 and CDR2 are SNHLY and FYNNEI. The V and J ends lost 4 bases and 8 bases respectively, with 14 bases between them. CDR3 size: 13 residues. In DNA, the CDR3 is TGTGCCAGCAGTGGGAGGTGGGGTGACGGCTACACCTTC. Translation: CASSGRWGDGYTF. The whole variable domain, remainder taken from reference TRBV2 and TRBJ1-2, is EPEVTQTPSHQVTQMGQEVILRCVPISNHLYFYWYRQILGQKVEFLVSFYNNEISEKSEIFDDQFSVERPDGSNFTLKIRSTKLEDSAMYFCASSGRWGDGYTFGSGTRLTVV.

The chain recombines TRBV7-3 with TRBJ2-7, with 9 bases that match TRBD1. The CDR3 runs 15 residues. CDR1 is SGHTA and CDR2 is FQGTGA in the germline V gene. J was trimmed by 3 bases and V by 2 bases; bases with no gene match: 5. This CDR3 is CASSLSGQGGYEQYF. The DNA for the CDR3 is TGTGCCAGCAGCTTATCGGGACAGGGAGGCTACGAGCAGTACTTC. The full variable domain, rest sourced from reference TRBV7-3 and TRBJ2-7, is GAGVSQTPSNKVTEKGKYVELRCDPISGHTALYWYRQSLGQGPEFLIYFQGTGAADDSGLPNDRFFAVRPEGSVSTLKIQRTERGDSAVYLCASSLSGQGGYEQYFGPGTRLTVT.

The chain links TRBV2 to TRBJ1-5, with no clear D. The germline gives CDR1 SNHLY, CDR2 FYNNEI. This CDR3 region has 13 residues. V dropped 3 bases and J dropped 4 bases, with 7 bases sitting between them. DNA of the CDR3: TGTGCCAGCAGTGAGCAGATAAATCAGCCCCAGCATTTT. This encodes CASSEQINQPQHF.

This chain uses TRBV7-2 with TRBJ2-7; the match to TRBD2 covers 10 bases. CDR1 SGHTA and CDR2 FQGNSA come from the germline V gene. Trimming cost V 1 base and J 2 bases; bases outside gene matches: 8. The CDR3 loop spans 17 amino acids. Written as DNA, the CDR3 is TGTGCCAGCAGCTTAGGGTTCAGGGGACTAGCGACCTACGAGCAGTACTTC. It encodes CASSLGFRGLATYEQYF.

The V and J genes are TRBV7-9 and TRBJ2-6; 13 bases map to TRBD2. The CDR3 is 17 amino acids. CDR1 is SEHNR, CDR2 FQNEAQ, per germline (reference sequence). With 7 bases clipped from V and 4 bases from J, the junction kept 7 bases outside the gene matches. The CDR3 reads CASNAGLAGMGANVLTF. For the CDR3, the DNA is TGTGCCAGCAACGCGGGACTAGCGGGGATGGGGGCCAACGTCCTGACTTTC.

This chain links TRBV10-2 with TRBJ2-5, with 12 positions matching TRBD2. Trimming removed 2 bases from V and 4 bases from J; junction bases left unmatched: 2. This CDR3 is built from 15 residues. CDR1 WSHSY and CDR2 SAAADI come from the germline V gene. The CDR3 is CASSEPTSGRETQYF. The CDR3 nucleotides read TGCGCCAGCAGTGAGCCGACTAGCGGGAGAGAGACCCAGTACTTC.

The chain uses TRBV9 and TRBJ2-2; 7 bases agree with TRBD1. Trimming took 4 bases from V and 5 from J; bases not matched to a gene: 8. Per the germline V gene, CDR1 is SGDLS and CDR2 is YYNGEE. This CDR3 is 15 amino acids long. CDR3 nucleotide sequence: TGTGCCAGCAGCCCAGGGGGTGGGGGTACCGGGGAGCTGTTTTTT. Translated, it gives CASSPGGGGTGELFF.

The CDR3 region is CASRTGGEQYF. CDR3 sequence (DNA): TGTGCCAGCAGGACAGGGGGTGAACAGTACTTC. This chain uses TRBV7-9 with TRBJ2-7; TRBD1 aligns across 9 bases. Trimming cost V 6 bases and J 10 bases; bases outside gene matches: 4. The CDR3 has 11 residues. Germline loops: CDR1 SEHNR, CDR2 FQNEAQ (reference sequence).